One sample yielded the 15 T cell receptor beta chains listed below, sequenced in a study of blood T cell repertoires in COVID-19. Sequencing was performed with immunoSEQ multiplex PCR; in TCRdb, only in-frame clones are kept and a portion is missing. The table has more than 85,000 clones, under 90% seen once. Sequencing was carried out using peripheral blood. These receptors were collected from a human donor in a cohort sampled during active COVID-19.

The V call is TRBV6-6, the J call TRBJ1-1; D gene ambiguous. The CDR3 loop spans 13 amino acids. Germline values: CDR1 MNHNY, CDR2 SVGAGI (reference sequence). V was pared by 6 bases and J by 1 base, with 9 bases between. CDR3 sequence reads: CASSPSWNTEAFF. Here the CDR3 DNA reads TGTGCCAGCAGCCCTAGTTGGAACACTGAAGCTTTCTTT.

V is TRBV7-6 and J is TRBJ2-5, with D maybe TRBD1 (6 bases). This CDR3 comprises 15 residues. Germline V gene data show CDR1 as SGHVS and CDR2 as FNYEAQ. V was cut by 5 bases and J by 5 bases, with 18 bases left in between. CDR3 residues: CASSVSYRVQETQYF. Written as DNA, the CDR3 is TGTGCCAGCAGCGTTAGCTACAGGGTTCAGGAGACCCAGTACTTC. The full variable domain, in which reference TRBV7-6 and TRBJ2-5 provide the parts outside the CDR3, is GAGVSQSPRYKVTKRGQDVALRCDPISGHVSLYWYRQALGQGPEFLTYFNYEAQQDKSGLPNDRFSAERPEGSISTLTIQRTEQRDSAMYRCASSVSYRVQETQYFGPGTRLLVL.

The chain carries TRBV6-5 and TRBJ1-2; weak D call: TRBD1 (6 bases). The CDR3 is made up of 11 amino acids. Germline V gene data show CDR1 as MNHEY and CDR2 as SVGAGI. Trimming cost V 6 bases and J 11 bases, with 13 bases left between them. CDR3 residues: CASRNLQGYTF. Written as DNA, the CDR3 is TGTGCCAGCAGGAACTTACAGGGTTACACCTTC.

The V and J genes are TRBV18 and TRBJ2-7; D remains unclear. V was cut by 0 bases and J by 5 bases, with 8 bases left in between. Germline CDR1 KGHSH, CDR2 LQKENI. This CDR3 spans 13 amino acids. Here the CDR3 reads CASSPPNIDEQYF. CDR3 DNA sequence: TGTGCCAGCTCACCACCTAACATTGACGAGCAGTACTTC.

The J gene is TRBJ1-2, the V gene TRBV4-2; 8 positions match TRBD1. This CDR3 comprises 15 residues. Trimming at V came to 0 bases and at J to 7 bases, leaving 7 bases not matched to a gene. Germline V lookup: CDR1 LGHNA, CDR2 YNFKEQ. The CDR3 DNA follows: TGTGCCAGCAGCCAAGATCTTCCAGGGGGCTCTGGCTACACCTTC. Its translation is CASSQDLPGGSGYTF.

Worth noting for this clone: The sample contains more than one DNA sequence encoding this CDR3. This chain connects TRBV7-9 to TRBJ2-3, with 12 bases identical to TRBD2. The CDR3 is 14 residues long. J was trimmed by 0 bases and V by 8 bases; bases with no gene match: 0. The V gene's germline CDR1 is SEHNR and CDR2 FQNEAQ (reference sequence). The CDR3 DNA reads as TGTGCCAGCCTAGCGGGAGGGAGCACAGATACGCAGTATTTT. Residues: CASLAGGSTDTQYF.

This clone was observed a few times. V gene TRBV27 combines with J gene TRBJ2-7; no firm D call. This CDR3 spans 16 amino acids. The V and J ends lost 2 bases and 6 bases respectively, with 20 bases between them. Germline V gene lookup returns CDR1 MNHEY and CDR2 SMNVEV (reference sequence). The CDR3 region has the DNA TGTGCCAGCAGTTTAAAAGTAGCAAGGAATCGATCCGAGCAGTACTTC. Translated: CASSLKVARNRSEQYF.

The chain uses TRBV7-2 and TRBJ2-3; no clear D. CDR1 is SGHTA and CDR2 is FQGNSA in the germline V gene. This CDR3 is 13 amino acids long. V was cut by 7 bases and J by 0 bases, with 8 bases left in between. The CDR3 spells CASKHYSTDTQYF. Written as DNA, the CDR3 is TGTGCCAGCAAACATTATAGCACAGATACGCAGTATTTT.

This chain joins TRBV6-2 or TRBV6-3 and TRBJ1-2; TRBD1 matches at 8 bases. CDR1 and CDR2 from the germline V gene are MNHEY and SVGEGT. V lost 2 bases and J lost 6; bases outside the gene matches: 5. This CDR3 has 14 residues. The CDR3 here is CASSYLAGGDGYTF. CDR3 in DNA: TGTGCCAGCAGTTACCTAGCAGGGGGCGATGGCTACACCTTC.

The rearrangement uses TRBV25-1 and TRBJ2-2, with D tentatively TRBD1 (5 bases). The CDR3 contains 14 residues. Germline CDR1 reads MGHDK; CDR2 reads SYGVNS. Trimming removed 5 bases at V and 1 base at J, with 8 bases between. CDR3 bases: TGTGCCAGCAGTTACAGGTTGAACACCGGGGAGCTGTTTTTT. It specifies CASSYRLNTGELFF.

CDR3 sequence: CASSFQERTGELFF. Here the CDR3 DNA reads TGCGCCAGCAGCTTCCAAGAGCGCACCGGGGAGCTGTTTTTT. J is TRBJ2-2 and V is TRBV5-1, with unresolved D. This CDR3 spans 14 amino acids. Trimming removed 2 bases from V and 4 bases from J, with 9 bases in between. CDR1 is SGHRS and CDR2 is YFSETQ in the germline V gene. Full variable domain (rest looked up from reference TRBV5-1 and TRBJ2-2): KAGVTQTPRYLIKTRGQQVTLSCSPISGHRSVSWYQQTPGQGLQFLFEYFSETQRNKGNFPGRFSGRQFSNSRSEMNVSTLELGDSALYLCASSFQERTGELFFGEGSRLTVL.

The chain carries TRBV19 and TRBJ2-7; tentatively, D is TRBD2 (5 bases). Trimming took 3 bases from V and 2 from J, leaving 8 bases between them. In germline, CDR1 is LNHDA, CDR2 SQIVND (reference sequence). This CDR3 has 13 residues. CDR3 nucleotides: TGTGCCAGTAGTATCGGGGTGGCCTACGAGCAGTACTTC. Its protein product is CASSIGVAYEQYF.

This chain links TRBV5-4 with TRBJ2-5; weak D call: TRBD1 (6 bases). The V gene's germline CDR1 is SGHNT and CDR2 YYREEE (reference sequence). The CDR3 spans 15 residues. The ends were cut back, 4 bases at V and 2 bases at J, with 15 bases in the middle. The CDR3 region is CASSPPSRGQETQYF. Written as DNA, the CDR3 is TGTGCCAGCAGCCCCCCTAGCAGGGGACAAGAGACCCAGTACTTC.

The CDR3 region has the DNA TGTGCCAGCAGCTCGAGCGCAGGGGGTCGATTCGGGGAGCTGTTTTTT. It is translated as CASSSSAGGRFGELFF. This chain connects TRBV7-9 to TRBJ2-2, with 7 nucleotides matching TRBD1. The CDR3 loop spans 16 amino acids. Germline V CDR1 and CDR2: SEHNR, FQNEAQ (reference sequence). Losses at the gene ends were 4 bases for V and 7 bases for J; bases not matched to a gene: 12.

This clone came up a few times. The gene calls are TRBV6-2 or TRBV6-3 and TRBJ1-5, with D possibly matching TRBD1 (6 bases). This CDR3 is 15 amino acids long. Germline values: CDR1 MNHEY, CDR2 SVGEGT. Trimming pared 5 bases from V and 2 bases from J, leaving 13 bases between. The CDR3 is CASSVQGTRNQPQHF. The DNA for the CDR3 is TGTGCCAGCAGTGTACAGGGTACGCGCAATCAGCCCCAGCATTTT.